This T cell receptor beta chain was retrieved from a study of T-cell reconstitution after alpha-beta-depleted transplantation in children (dated by TCRdb to about 2016). Context from the whole study: Using TCR repertoire profiling, the study followed T-cell immune reconstitution in a quantitative way in children after TCRalphabeta/CD19-depleted allogeneic hematopoietic cell transplantation.

This clonotype was seen only a few times. It has no known antigen specificity. No much larger clonotype is one base removed from it; base qualities were not supplied. Library preparation employed PCR. Instrument used: Illumina HiSeq 2500. To normalize quantification of the TCRbeta repertoire, the TCR libraries were built with molecular barcoding that relied on unique molecular identifiers. The raw public reads went through TCRdb reprocessing: fastp at Q25, MiXCR clone calling, in-frame beta chains kept. Rows are unified per CDR3 protein, each entry keeping the most common DNA and genes. Across this sample there are over 200,000 distinct CDR3 sequences, with approximately 9.5% seen only once. Approximately 6.2% of the sample comes from the top ten. CDR1 and CDR2 were assigned from the germline V gene as SGHRS and YFSETQ. Trimming removed 4 bases from V and 11 bases from J; the gene matches leave 21 bases unexplained. Including the terminal cysteine and phenylalanine, the CDR3 comprises 18 residues. Only the CDR3 portion is preserved as DNA: 54 bases, with reading frame beginning at the first base.

The sequences come from PBMCs from the stem cell graft donor, collected from the stem cell graft. This clonotype was obtained from a human donor who donated a stem cell graft to a child with acute lymphoblastic leukemia. The chain is assembled from TRBV5-1 and TRBJ2-7; the central 13 bases match TRBD2. The CDR3 region reads CASSPTSGTSGVLLVEYF. The DNA reads as follows: TGCGCCAGCAGCCCCACGTCCGGGACTAGCGGGGTCTTGTTGGTAGAGTACTTC.